This T cell receptor (beta chain) originates from a study of shared T cell receptors in the human thymus (dated by TCRdb to about 2021). As for the study more broadly: The study investigated the way shared, self-reactive T-cell receptor alpha chains are produced in the human thymus.

In the case of this clone: It lacks a known antigen. No much larger clone is present one base from it, and per-base qualities are unavailable.

Taken from the germline V gene, the CDR1 and CDR2 loops are SGDLS and YYNGEE. V was cut back by 4 bases and J by 8 bases, leaving a gap of 11 bases between them. The CDR3 goes from the cysteine to the phenylalanine over 12 residues. Only the CDR3 part of the read is kept: 36 bases, read in frame from the first base. Libraries were prepared through the immunoSEQ multiplex PCR assay. TCRdb mirrors the immuneACCESS table, restricted to in-frame sequences. Some clones are absent from its copies; in checked studies, under half trace to an unresolved V gene, and the reason for the others is unknown. The sample profile shows around 67,000 clones; 90% to 95% of them were found once. Of the sample, roughly 0.033% falls within the top ten clones.

The sequenced material came from thymocytes. The rearrangement joined TRBV9 to TRBJ2-3; the D gene may be TRBD1 or TRBD2, since each aligns over 5 bases. The clonotype was recovered from a human donor. The DNA sequence reads TGTGCCAGCAGCAAATCAGGGAGTACGCAGTATTTT. It translates as CASSKSGSTQYF. The variable domain in full, with residues beyond the CDR3 obtained from the reference TRBV9 and TRBJ2-3 genes, is DSGVTQTPKHLITATGQRVTLRCSPRSGDLSVYWYQQSLDQGLQFLIQYYNGEERAKGNILERFSAQQFPDLHSELNLSSLELGDSALYFCASSKSGSTQYFGPGTRLTVL.